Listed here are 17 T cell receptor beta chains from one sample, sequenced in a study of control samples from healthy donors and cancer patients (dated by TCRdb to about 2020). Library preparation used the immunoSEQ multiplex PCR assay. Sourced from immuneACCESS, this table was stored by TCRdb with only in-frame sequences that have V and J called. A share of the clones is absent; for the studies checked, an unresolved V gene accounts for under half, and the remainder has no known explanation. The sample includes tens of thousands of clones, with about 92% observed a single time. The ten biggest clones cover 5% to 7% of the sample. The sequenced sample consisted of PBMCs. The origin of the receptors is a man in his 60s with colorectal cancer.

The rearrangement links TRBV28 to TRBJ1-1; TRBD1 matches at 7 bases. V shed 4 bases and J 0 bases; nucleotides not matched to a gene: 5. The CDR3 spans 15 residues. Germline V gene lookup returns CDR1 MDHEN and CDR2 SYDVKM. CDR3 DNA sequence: TGTGCCAGCAGTTCACGACAGGGTTTGAACACTGAAGCTTTCTTT. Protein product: CASSSRQGLNTEAFF.

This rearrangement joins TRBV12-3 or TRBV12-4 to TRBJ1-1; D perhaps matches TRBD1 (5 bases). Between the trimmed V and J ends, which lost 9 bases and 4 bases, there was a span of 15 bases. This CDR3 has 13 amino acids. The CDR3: CASSEGLGTEAFF. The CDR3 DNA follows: TGTGCCAGTTCAGAGGGGTTGGGCACTGAAGCTTTCTTT.

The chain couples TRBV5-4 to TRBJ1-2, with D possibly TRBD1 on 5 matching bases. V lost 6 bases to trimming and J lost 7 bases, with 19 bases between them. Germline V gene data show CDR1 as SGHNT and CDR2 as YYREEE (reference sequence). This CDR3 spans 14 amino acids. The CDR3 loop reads CASKRFSGRGGYTF. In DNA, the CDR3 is TGTGCCAGCAAAAGATTCTCGGGGCGGGGTGGCTACACCTTC.

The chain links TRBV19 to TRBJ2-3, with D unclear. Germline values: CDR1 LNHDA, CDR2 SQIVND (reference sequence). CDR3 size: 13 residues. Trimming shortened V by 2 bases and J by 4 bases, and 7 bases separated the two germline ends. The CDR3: CASSIFSADTQYF. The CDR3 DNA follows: TGTGCCAGTAGTATATTTAGTGCAGATACGCAGTATTTT. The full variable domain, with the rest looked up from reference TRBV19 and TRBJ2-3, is DGGITQSPKYLFRKEGQNVTLSCEQNLNHDAMYWYRQDPGQGLRLIYYSQIVNDFQKGDIAEGYSVSREKKESFPLTVTSAQKNPTAFYLCASSIFSADTQYFGPGTRLTVL.

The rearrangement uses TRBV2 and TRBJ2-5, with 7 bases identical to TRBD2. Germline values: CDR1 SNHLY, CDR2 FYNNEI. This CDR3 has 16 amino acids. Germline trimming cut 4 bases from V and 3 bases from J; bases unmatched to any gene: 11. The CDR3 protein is CASSVNGGLVKETQYF. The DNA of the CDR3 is TGTGCCAGCAGTGTTAACGGGGGGTTAGTAAAAGAGACCCAGTACTTC.

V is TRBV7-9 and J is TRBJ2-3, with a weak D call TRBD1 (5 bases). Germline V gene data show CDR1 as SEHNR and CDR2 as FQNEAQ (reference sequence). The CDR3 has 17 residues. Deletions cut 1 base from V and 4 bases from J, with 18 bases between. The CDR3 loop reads CASSLGSAAIGADTQYF. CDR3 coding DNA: TGTGCCAGCAGCTTAGGTTCGGCGGCCATAGGGGCAGATACGCAGTATTTT. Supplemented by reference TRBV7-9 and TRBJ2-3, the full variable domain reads DTGVSQNPRHKITKRGQNVTFRCDPISEHNRLYWYRQTLGQGPEFLTYFQNEAQLEKSRLLSDRFSAERPKGSFSTLEIQRTEQGDSAMYLCASSLGSAAIGADTQYFGPGTRLTVL.

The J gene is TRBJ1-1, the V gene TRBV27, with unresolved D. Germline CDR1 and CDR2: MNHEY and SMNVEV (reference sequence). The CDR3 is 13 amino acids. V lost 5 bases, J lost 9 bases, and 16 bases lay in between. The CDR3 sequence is CASSPSATRKAFF. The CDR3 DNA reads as TGTGCCAGCAGTCCCTCAGCCACCCGGAAAGCTTTCTTT.

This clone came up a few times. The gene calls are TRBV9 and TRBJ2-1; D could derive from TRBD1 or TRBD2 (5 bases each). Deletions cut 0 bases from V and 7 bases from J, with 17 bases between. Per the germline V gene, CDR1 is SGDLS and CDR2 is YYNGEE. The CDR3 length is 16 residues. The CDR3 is CASSVVGDPYGNEQFF. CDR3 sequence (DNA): TGTGCCAGCAGCGTAGTGGGGGACCCCTATGGAAATGAGCAGTTCTTC.

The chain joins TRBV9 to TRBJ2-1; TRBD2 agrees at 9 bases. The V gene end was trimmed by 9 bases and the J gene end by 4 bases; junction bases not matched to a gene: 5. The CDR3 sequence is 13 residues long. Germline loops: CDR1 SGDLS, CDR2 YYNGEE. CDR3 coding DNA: TGTGCCACCTCTAGCGGGGTATACAATGAGCAGTTCTTC. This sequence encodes CATSSGVYNEQFF. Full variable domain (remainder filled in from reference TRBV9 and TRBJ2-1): DSGVTQTPKHLITATGQRVTLRCSPRSGDLSVYWYQQSLDQGLQFLIQYYNGEERAKGNILERFSAQQFPDLHSELNLSSLELGDSALYFCATSSGVYNEQFFGPGTRLTVL.

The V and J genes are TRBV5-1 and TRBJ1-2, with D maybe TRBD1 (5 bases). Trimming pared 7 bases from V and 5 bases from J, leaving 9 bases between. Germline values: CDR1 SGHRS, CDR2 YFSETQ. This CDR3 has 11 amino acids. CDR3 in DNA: TGCGCCAGCGGGGCGGGGTATGGCTACACCTTC. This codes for CASGAGYGYTF. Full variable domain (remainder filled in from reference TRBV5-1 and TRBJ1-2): KAGVTQTPRYLIKTRGQQVTLSCSPISGHRSVSWYQQTPGQGLQFLFEYFSETQRNKGNFPGRFSGRQFSNSRSEMNVSTLELGDSALYLCASGAGYGYTFGSGTRLTVV.

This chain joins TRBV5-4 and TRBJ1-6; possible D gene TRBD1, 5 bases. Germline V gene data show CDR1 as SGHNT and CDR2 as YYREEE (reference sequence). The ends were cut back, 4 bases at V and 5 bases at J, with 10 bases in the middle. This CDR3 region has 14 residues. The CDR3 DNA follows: TGTGCCAGCAGCCCGGGGGGGGATAATTCACCCCTCCACTTT. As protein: CASSPGGDNSPLHF. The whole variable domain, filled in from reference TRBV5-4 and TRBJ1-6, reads ETGVTQSPTHLIKTRGQQVTLRCSSQSGHNTVSWYQQALGQGPQFIFQYYREEENGRGNFPPRFSGLQFPNYSSELNVNALELDDSALYLCASSPGGDNSPLHFGNGTRLTVT.

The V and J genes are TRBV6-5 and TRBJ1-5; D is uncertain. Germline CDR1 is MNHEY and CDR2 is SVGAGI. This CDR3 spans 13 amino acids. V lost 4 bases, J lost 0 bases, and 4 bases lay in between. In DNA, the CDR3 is TGTGCCAGCAGTTCTCTTAGCAATCAGCCCCAGCATTTT. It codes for CASSSLSNQPQHF.

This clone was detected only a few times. The CDR3 sequence is CASSSVRQRSYEQYF. Here the CDR3 DNA reads TGTGCCAGCAGCTCGGTCAGACAGCGCTCCTACGAGCAGTACTTC. This chain links TRBV7-8 with TRBJ2-7; weak D call: TRBD1 (5 bases). V lost 4 bases and J lost 0, with 13 bases in between. Germline V lookup: CDR1 SGHVS, CDR2 FQNEAQ. The CDR3 extends over 15 amino acids.

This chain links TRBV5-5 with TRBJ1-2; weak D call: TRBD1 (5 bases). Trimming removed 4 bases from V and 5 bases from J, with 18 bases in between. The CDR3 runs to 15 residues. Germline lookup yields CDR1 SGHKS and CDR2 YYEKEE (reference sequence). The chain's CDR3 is CASSLGEGPGYGYTF. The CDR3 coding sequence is TGTGCCAGCAGCCTGGGAGAGGGGCCGGGGTATGGCTACACCTTC.

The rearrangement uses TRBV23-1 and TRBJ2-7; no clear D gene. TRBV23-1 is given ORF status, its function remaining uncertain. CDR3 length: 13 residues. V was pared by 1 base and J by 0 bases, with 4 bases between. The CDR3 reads CASSQFSSYEQYF. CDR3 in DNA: TGCGCCAGCAGTCAATTCAGCTCCTACGAGCAGTACTTC.

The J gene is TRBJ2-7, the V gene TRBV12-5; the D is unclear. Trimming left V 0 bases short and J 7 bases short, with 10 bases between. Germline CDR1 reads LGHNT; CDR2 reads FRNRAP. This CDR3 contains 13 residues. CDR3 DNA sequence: TGTGCTAGTGGTTTGGTAGGCCCTGGGGAGCAGTACTTC. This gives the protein CASGLVGPGEQYF.

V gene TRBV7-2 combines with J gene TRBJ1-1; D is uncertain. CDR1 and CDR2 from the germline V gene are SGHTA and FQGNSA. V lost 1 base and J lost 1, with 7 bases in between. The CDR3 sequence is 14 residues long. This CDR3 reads CASSLGYRNTEAFF. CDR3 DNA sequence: TGTGCCAGCAGCTTAGGTTACAGGAACACTGAAGCTTTCTTT.